This T cell receptor (beta chain) was obtained from a study of blood T cell repertoires in COVID-19. Study-level background: The United States, Italy and Spain supplied acute and convalescent COVID-19 samples. T cells, B-cell-depleted T cells, or PBMCs supplied cDNA or gDNA.

Generated by immunoSEQ multiplex PCR, the TCRdb table keeps only in-frame clones and is missing some. The data hold around 340,000 clones, with about 86% observed a single time. The CDR3 has 15 amino acids. Deletions cut 5 bases from V and 0 bases from J, with 10 bases between. Germline CDR1 KGHSH, CDR2 LQKENI. Participants' own reports of clinical history determined their cohort assignment. The rearrangement joins TRBV18 to TRBJ2-2, with D perhaps matching TRBD2 (5 bases). The sequence derives from a woman aged 35 to 49 with acute COVID-19. Sequencing input: PBMCs or T cells enriched from blood (not recorded which). The CDR3 bases are TGTGCCAGCTCATTAGGACTGACGAACACCGGGGAGCTGTTTTTT. The encoded protein is CASSLGLTNTGELFF. The full variable domain, completed using reference TRBV18 and TRBJ2-2, is NAGVMQNPRHLVRRRGQEARLRCSPMKGHSHVYWYRQLPEEGLKFMVYLQKENIIDESGMPKERFSAEFPKEGPSILRIQQVVRGDSAAYFCASSLGLTNTGELFFGEGSRLTVL.